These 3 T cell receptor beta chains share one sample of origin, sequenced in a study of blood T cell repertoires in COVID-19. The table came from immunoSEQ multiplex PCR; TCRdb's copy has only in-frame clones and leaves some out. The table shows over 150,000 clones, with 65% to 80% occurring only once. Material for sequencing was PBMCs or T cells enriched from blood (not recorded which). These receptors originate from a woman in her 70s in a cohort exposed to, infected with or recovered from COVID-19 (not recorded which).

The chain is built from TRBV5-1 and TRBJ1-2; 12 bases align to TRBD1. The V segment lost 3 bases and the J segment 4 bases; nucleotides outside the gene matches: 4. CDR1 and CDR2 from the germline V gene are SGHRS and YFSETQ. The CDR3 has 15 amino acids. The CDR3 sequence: CASSWGQGAFYGYTF. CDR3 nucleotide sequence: TGCGCCAGCAGCTGGGGACAGGGGGCGTTCTATGGCTACACCTTC.

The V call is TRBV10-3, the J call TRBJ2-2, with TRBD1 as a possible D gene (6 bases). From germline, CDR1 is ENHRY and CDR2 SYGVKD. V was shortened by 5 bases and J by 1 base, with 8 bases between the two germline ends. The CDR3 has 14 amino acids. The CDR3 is CAISRTENTGELFF. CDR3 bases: TGTGCCATCAGTCGGACAGAGAACACCGGGGAGCTGTTTTTT.

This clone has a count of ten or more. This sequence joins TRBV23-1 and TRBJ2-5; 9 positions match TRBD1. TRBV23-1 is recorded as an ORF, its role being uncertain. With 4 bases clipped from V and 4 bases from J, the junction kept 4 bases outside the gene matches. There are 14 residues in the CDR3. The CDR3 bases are TGCGCCAGCAGTCGGGGACAGGGAAGAGAGACCCAGTACTTC. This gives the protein CASSRGQGRETQYF.